This T cell receptor beta chain is from a study of Graves' ophthalmopathy and Graves' hyperthyroidism. Study context: By definition, stable hyperthyroidism involved no ophthalmopathy within 18 months of follow-up.

The V and J ends lost 2 bases and 9 bases, in that order; junction bases with no gene match: 8. The CDR3 consists of 15 residues. Germline lookup yields CDR1 SGDLS and CDR2 YYNGEE. Exclusion applied to patients with other autoimmune diseases, uncontrolled infections, pregnancy or lactation. As diagnostic evidence, clinical symptoms, serum thyroxine, TRAb, thyroid ultrasound and orbital computed tomography were relied upon. The count of this clonotype is one. RNA transcripts were the source from which TCR beta CDR3 regions were amplified. First-round RT-PCR employed HTBI primers, with a second-round multiplex PCR after it. TCRdb recomputed calls from the multiplex PCR reads with MiXCR, one row per CDR3 protein. The sample lists 560,000 or so distinct CDR3 sequences; approximately 37% were seen once.

The chain joins TRBV9 to TRBJ2-1; 10 positions agree with TRBD2. Sequencing used peripheral blood or thyroid tissue (not recorded which). The sequence was obtained from an adult man with Graves' hyperthyroidism. The CDR3 here is CASSVELAGVGEQFF. The CDR3 DNA follows: TGTGCCAGCAGCGTGGAGCTAGCGGGGGTTGGTGAGCAGTTCTTC.